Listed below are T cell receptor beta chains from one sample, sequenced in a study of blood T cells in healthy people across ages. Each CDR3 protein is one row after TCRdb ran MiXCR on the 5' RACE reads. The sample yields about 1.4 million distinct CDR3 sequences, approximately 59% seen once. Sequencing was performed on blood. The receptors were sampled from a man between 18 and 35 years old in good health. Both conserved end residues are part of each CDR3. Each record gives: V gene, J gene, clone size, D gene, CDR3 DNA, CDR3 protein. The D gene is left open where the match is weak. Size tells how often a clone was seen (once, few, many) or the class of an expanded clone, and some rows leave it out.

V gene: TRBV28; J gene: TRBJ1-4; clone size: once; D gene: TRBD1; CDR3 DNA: TGTGCCAGCAGTTTTGGCAGGGGGCCGGCTAATGAAAAACTGTTTTTT; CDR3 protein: CASSFGRGPANEKLFF
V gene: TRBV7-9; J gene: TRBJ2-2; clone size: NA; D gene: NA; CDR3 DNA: TGTGCCAGCAGCTCGCTAGATGGGCACACCGGGGAGCTGTTTTTT; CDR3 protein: CASSSLDGHTGELFF
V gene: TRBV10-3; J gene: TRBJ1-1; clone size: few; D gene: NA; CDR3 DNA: TGTGCCATCAGACAGAAGGGCACTGAAGCTTTCTTT; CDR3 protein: CAIRQKGTEAFF
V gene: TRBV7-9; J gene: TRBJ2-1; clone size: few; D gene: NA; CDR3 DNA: TGTGCCAGCAGCCCGGGACACGGATACAATGAGCAGTTCTTC; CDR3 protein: CASSPGHGYNEQFF
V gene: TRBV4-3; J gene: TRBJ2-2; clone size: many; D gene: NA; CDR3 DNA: TGCGCCAGCAGCCAAGAGGACGGTAACACCGGGGAGCTGTTTTTT; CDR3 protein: CASSQEDGNTGELFF
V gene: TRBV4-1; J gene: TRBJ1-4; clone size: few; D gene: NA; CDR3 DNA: TGCGCCAGCAGCCAAGCTGATAAACTGTTTTTT; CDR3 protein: CASSQADKLFF
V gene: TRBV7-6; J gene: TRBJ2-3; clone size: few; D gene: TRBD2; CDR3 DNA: TGTGCCAGCAGCCAAGGACTAGCGGGAGCCCTCACAGATACGCAGTATTTT; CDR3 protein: CASSQGLAGALTDTQYF
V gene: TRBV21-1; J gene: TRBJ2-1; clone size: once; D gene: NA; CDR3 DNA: TGTGCCAGCAGCAAAGTTCCTAGCGCTGAGCAGTTCTTC; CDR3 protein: CASSKVPSAEQFF
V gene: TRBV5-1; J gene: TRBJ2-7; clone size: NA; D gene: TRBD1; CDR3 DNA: TGCGCCAGCAGCTTGGGGACAGGTTATTCCTACGAGCAGTACTTC; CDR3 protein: CASSLGTGYSYEQYF
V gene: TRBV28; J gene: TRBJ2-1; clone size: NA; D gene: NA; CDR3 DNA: TGTGCCAGCAGTTTCGGGCCCGGGACAAGAAGAAATGAGCAGTTCTTC; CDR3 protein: CASSFGPGTRRNEQFF
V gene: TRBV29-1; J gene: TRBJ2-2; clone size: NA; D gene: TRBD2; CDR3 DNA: TGCAGCGTTCTCCTAGCGGGAGTGAACACCGGGGAGCTGTTTTTT; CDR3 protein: CSVLLAGVNTGELFF
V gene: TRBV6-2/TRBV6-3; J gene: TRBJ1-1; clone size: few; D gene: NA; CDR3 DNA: TGTGCCAGCAGTTACGGTCAGTCATTCACTGAAGCTTTCTTT; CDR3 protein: CASSYGQSFTEAFF
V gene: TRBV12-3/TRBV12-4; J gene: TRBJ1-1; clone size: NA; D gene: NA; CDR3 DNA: TGTGCCAGCAGTTTACCGGCAGGACGCTGGGGCACTGAAGCTTTCTTT; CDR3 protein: CASSLPAGRWGTEAFF
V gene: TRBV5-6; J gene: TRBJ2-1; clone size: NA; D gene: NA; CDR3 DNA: TGTGCCAGCAGCTTTCGAGGCCCCCTCAATGAGCAGTTCTTC; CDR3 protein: CASSFRGPLNEQFF
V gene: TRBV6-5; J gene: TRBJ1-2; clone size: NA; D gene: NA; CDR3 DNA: TGTGCCAGTAGTCCATGGGATGGGGCAAACTATGGCTACACCTTC; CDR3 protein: CASSPWDGANYGYTF
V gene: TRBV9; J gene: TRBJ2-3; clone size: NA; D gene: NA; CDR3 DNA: TGTGCCAGCAGCGCATCGACAGGGGAGGGAACAGATACGCAGTATTTT; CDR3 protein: CASSASTGEGTDTQYF
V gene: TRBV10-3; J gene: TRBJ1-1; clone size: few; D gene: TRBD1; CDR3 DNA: TGTGCCATCAGTGATCTTCCAGGGGGCAACATTGAAGCTTTCTTT; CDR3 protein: CAISDLPGGNIEAFF
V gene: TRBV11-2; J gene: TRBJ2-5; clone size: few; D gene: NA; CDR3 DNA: TGTGCCAGCAGCCGACTTGGACTTCTCCAAGAGACCCAGTACTTC; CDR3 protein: CASSRLGLLQETQYF
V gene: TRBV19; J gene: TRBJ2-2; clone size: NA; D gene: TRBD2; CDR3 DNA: TGTGCCAGTAGGCCCGCGGGGGGCGAAAACACCGGGGAGCTGTTTTTT; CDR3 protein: CASRPAGGENTGELFF
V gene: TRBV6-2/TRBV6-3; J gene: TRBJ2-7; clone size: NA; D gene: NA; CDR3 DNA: TGTGCCAGCAGTTATCCAAACTCCTACGAGCAGTACTTC; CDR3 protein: CASSYPNSYEQYF
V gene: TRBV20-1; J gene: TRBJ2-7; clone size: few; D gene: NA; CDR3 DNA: TGCAGTGCTATGGGTCGGGGGGCTATATCCTACGAGCAGTACTTC; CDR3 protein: CSAMGRGAISYEQYF
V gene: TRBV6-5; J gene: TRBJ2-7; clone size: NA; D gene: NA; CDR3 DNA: TGTGCCAGCAGTAGAAGACGGTATTACGAGCAGTACTTC; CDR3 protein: CASSRRRYYEQYF
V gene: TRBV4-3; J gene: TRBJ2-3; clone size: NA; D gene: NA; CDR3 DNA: TGCGCCAGCAGCCAGTCACAGCTCACAGATACGCAGTATTTT; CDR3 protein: CASSQSQLTDTQYF
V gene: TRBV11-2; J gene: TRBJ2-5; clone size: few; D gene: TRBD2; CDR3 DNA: TGTGCCAGCAGTCCTCTAGGTCGAGCGGGGGGGCTCAGAGAGACCCAGTACTTC; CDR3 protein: CASSPLGRAGGLRETQYF
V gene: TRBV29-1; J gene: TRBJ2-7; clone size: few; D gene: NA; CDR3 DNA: TGCAGCGTTGTTTGGACAGAGAGCTCCTACGAGCAGTACTTC; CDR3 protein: CSVVWTESSYEQYF
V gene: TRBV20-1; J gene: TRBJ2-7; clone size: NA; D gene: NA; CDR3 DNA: TGCAGTGCTAGAGGAAACAGCGTCTACGAGCAGTACTTC; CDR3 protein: CSARGNSVYEQYF
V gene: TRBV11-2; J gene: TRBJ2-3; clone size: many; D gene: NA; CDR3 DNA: TGTGCCAGCAGCTTAAGGCAGGGTCTCACAGATACGCAGTATTTT; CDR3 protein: CASSLRQGLTDTQYF
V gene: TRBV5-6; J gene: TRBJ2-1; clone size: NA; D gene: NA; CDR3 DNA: TGTGCCAGCACCGAAATCCCAAGGGGTGAGCAGTTCTTC; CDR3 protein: CASTEIPRGEQFF
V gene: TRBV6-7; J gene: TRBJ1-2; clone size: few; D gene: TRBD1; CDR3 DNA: TGTGCCAGCAACGGACAGGGGCAGACGTATGGCTACACCTTC; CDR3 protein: CASNGQGQTYGYTF
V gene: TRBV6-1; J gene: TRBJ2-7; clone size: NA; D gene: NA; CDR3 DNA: TGTGCCAGCAGAAAACAGGAGTTCGACTACGAGCAGTACTTC; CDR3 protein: CASRKQEFDYEQYF
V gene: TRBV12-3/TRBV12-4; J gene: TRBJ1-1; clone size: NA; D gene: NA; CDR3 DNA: TGTGCCAGCAGTCTCGTAGTCGGGTCCAGGGCGGGAGCTTTCTTT; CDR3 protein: CASSLVVGSRAGAFF
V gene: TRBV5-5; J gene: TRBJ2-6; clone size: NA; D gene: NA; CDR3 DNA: TGTGCCAGCAGCCTGGCTTTGGGGCGAGATACTGGGGCCAACGTCCTGACTTTC; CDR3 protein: CASSLALGRDTGANVLTF
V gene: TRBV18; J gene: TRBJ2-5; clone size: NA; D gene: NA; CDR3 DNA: TGTGCCAGCTCACCACGATATGGGGAAGAGACCCAGTACTTC; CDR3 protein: CASSPRYGEETQYF
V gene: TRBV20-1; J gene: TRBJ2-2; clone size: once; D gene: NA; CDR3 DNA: TGCAGGTCGAGGGCTAGGAGCGCCGGGGAGCTGTTTTTT; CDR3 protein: CRSRARSAGELFF
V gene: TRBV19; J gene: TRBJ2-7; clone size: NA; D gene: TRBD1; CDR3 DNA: TGTGCCAGTAGGACACAGGGGGCTTCCAACGAGCAGTACTTC; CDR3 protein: CASRTQGASNEQYF
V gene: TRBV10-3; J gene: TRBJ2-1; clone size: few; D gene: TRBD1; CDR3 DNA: TGTGCCACCTGGACAGGGGACTACAATGAGCAGTTCTTC; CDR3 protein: CATWTGDYNEQFF
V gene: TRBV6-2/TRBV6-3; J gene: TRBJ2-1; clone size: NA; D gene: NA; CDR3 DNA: TGTGCCAGCAGCAAACTTGCTAGCAGTTTTATAGGTGAGCAGTTCTTC; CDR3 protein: CASSKLASSFIGEQFF
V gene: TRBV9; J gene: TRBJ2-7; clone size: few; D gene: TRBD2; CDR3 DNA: TGTGCCAGCAGTGTAGGACTAGACTACGAGCAGTACTTC; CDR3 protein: CASSVGLDYEQYF
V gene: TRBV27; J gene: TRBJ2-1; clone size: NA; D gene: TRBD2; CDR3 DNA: TGTGCCAGCAGATTGGGACTAGCGGCGTACAATGAGCAGTTCTTC; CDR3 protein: CASRLGLAAYNEQFF
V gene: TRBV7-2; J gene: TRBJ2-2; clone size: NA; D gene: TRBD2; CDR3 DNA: TGTGCCAGCAGCGGGACTAGCGGGGGGGCGAACACCGGGGAGCTGTTTTTT; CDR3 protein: CASSGTSGGANTGELFF
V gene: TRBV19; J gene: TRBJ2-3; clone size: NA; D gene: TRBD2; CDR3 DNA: TGTGCCAGTAGTATAAAGCGGGAGGCCCACCGAGCAGATACGCAGTATTTT; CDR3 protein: CASSIKREAHRADTQYF
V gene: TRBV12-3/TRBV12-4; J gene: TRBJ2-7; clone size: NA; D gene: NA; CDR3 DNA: TGTGCCAGCAGTGACGAGGGTACCCACGAGCAGTACTTC; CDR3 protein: CASSDEGTHEQYF
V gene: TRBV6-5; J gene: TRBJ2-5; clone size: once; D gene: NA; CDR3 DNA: TGTGCCAGCAAGGGCAGAACCCATCGGGAGACCCAGTACTTC; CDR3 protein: CASKGRTHRETQYF
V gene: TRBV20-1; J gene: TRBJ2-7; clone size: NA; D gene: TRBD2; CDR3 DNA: TGCAGTGCTAGAGATCCTTCTAGCGGGGGCCCTCTTTCCTACGAGCAGTACTTC; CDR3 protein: CSARDPSSGGPLSYEQYF